This T cell receptor beta chain emerged from a study of blood T cell repertoires in COVID-19 (TCRdb year 2020). A note on the overall study: The collaborator samples originated in the United States, Italy and Spain and spanned the acute and convalescent phases of COVID-19. The material from the prospective study consisted of cDNA or gDNA derived from T cells, B-cell-depleted T cells, or PBMCs. Deeply sampled blood TCRbeta repertoires from subjects exposed to, actively infected with, or recovered from COVID-19 were included in the dataset. The repertoires were made available in a free public database intended to serve as a resource for research on the immune response to SARS-CoV-2. The samples were drawn from two sources: the first 160 participants of the ongoing ImmuneRACE study, and over 1,000 subjects contributed by 6 global collaborators. The sample metadata nearly always contained a de-identified subject ID, COVID-19 status, age in years and sex. Where HLA class I and class II types were available, the types were taken from metadata supplied by the sample provider, not from assay-based typing. General findings and caveats noted by the study authors: How much clinical and demographic metadata was included differed by source and by participant, and the metadata was provided uncurated.

A word on this clone: Its antigen has not been determined. Base-call qualities are not available, and no considerably larger clone is one nucleotide away.

In Seattle, one collaborating source enrolled patients while the infection was active and tracked those patients longitudinally over the course of disease. Each collaborating institution followed its own protocols to collect whole blood in K2EDTA tubes. For TCRbeta analysis, collaborator samples were shipped as frozen whole blood, as isolated PBMCs, or as DNA extracted from either sample type. CDR1 and CDR2 (SGHVS, FQNEAQ) derive from the germline V gene. The CDR3 numbers 16 residues from cysteine through phenylalanine. The read is trimmed to its CDR3 DNA, 48 bases read in frame from base 1. V loses 0 bases of germline sequence and J loses 0 bases, and the interval between the two ends is 11 bases. The immunoSEQ Assay, a bias-controlled multiplex PCR, was used to amplify TCRbeta CDR3 regions from genomic DNA. Processing in the source paper ran as follows. The number of nucleated cells in each sample was estimated from the amplification of reference gene primers within the assay. To quantify the absolute abundance of each unique TCRbeta CDR3 rearrangement, sequence reads were collapsed and filtered. For each sample, productive Simpson clonality was calculated as the square root of Simpson's diversity index over productive rearrangements. Drawn from immuneACCESS, this table holds only the in-frame rearrangements with V and J called that TCRdb kept. Clones are partly lost; checked studies trace under half to an unresolved V gene and leave the rest unexplained. The V and J calls and clone size are taken from that table; D and trimming were inferred from the DNA. This sample comprises 120,000 to 150,000 clones, roughly nine tenths of them detected only once. Together, the top ten hold 13% of the sample.

The sample consisted of peripheral blood. This TCR was sampled from a man between 18 and 29 years old with COVID-19, enrolled during active disease. The receptor chain draws on TRBV7-8 and TRBJ1-1; the D gene identity is not certain. For the CDR3, the sequence is CASSLAGFVMNTEAFF. The nucleotide sequence is given as TGTGCCAGCAGCTTAGCCGGGTTTGTCATGAACACTGAAGCTTTCTTT. Extended through the reference TRBV7-8 and TRBJ1-1 proteins, this CDR3 yields the full variable domain: GAGVSQSPRYKVAKRGQDVALRCDPISGHVSLFWYQQALGQGPEFLTYFQNEAQLDKSGLPSDRFFAERPEGSVSTLKIQRTQQEDSAVYLCASSLAGFVMNTEAFFGQGTRLTVV.